This entry lists 10 T cell receptor beta chains sequenced from one sample in a study of response to subunit inactivated influenza vaccine. Using its own MiXCR run on the RT-PCR reads, TCRdb lists one record per CDR3 protein. The repertoire holds approximately 500,000 distinct CDR3 sequences, with approximately 22% as singletons. The data were also submitted as part of a second study, on T cells expressing NK-cell markers. Per that study: 5'RACE template switching with UMIs produced the TCR beta cDNA.

The source material was CD4+ T cells sorted from PBMCs, sampled about 12 days after vaccination. The source of these receptors is a man aged 50 to 60 who received an inactivated influenza vaccine.

The chain is built from TRBV7-9 and TRBJ2-1; 8 positions match TRBD2. The CDR3 totals 17 residues. The trim removed 5 bases at V and 4 bases at J, leaving 13 bases unmatched. Germline CDR1 and CDR2: SEHNR and FQNEAQ (reference sequence). The CDR3 DNA reads TGTGCCAGCAGCCCTGTTCGGGGAGCGGGAGTGTACAATGAGCAGTTCTTC. This gives the protein CASSPVRGAGVYNEQFF.

The chain uses TRBV20-1 and TRBJ2-1; D may be TRBD2 (6 bases). Germline V lookup: CDR1 DFQATT, CDR2 SNEGSKA (reference sequence). There are 13 residues in the CDR3. V was cut by 2 bases and J by 9 bases, with 14 bases left in between. The chain's CDR3 is CSARRLAVGEQFF. The CDR3 DNA is TGCAGTGCTAGAAGGTTAGCGGTAGGTGAGCAGTTCTTC.

The chain employs TRBV12-3 or TRBV12-4 and TRBJ2-5, with 7 bases that match TRBD2. J was trimmed by 5 bases and V by 2 bases; bases with no gene match: 5. The length of the CDR3 is 14 residues. The CDR3 DNA follows: TGTGCCAGCAGTTTATCCGAGGGAGGGGAGACCCAGTACTTC. Protein product: CASSLSEGGETQYF.

Only a few counts were recorded for this clonotype. The V gene is TRBV18, the J gene TRBJ2-5, with 9 nucleotides matching TRBD1. The CDR3 has 14 amino acids. The V gene end was trimmed by 4 bases and the J gene end by 5 bases; junction bases not matched to a gene: 5. From germline, CDR1 is KGHSH and CDR2 LQKENI. CDR3 region: CASSRGQGLETQYF. CDR3 bases: TGTGCCAGCTCACGAGGACAGGGGCTGGAGACCCAGTACTTC.

V usage is TRBV28 and J usage is TRBJ1-1, with 8 bases that match TRBD1. Germline CDR1 reads MDHEN; CDR2 reads SYDVKM. The CDR3 is made up of 14 amino acids. V was pared by 5 bases and J by 10 bases, with 12 bases of the junction left unmatched. CDR3 bases: TGTGCCAGCAGTCCCCTGACAGGGGTAGTTGGAGCTTTCTTT. It codes for CASSPLTGVVGAFF.

V is TRBV18 and J is TRBJ2-7; perhaps TRBD1 as D (6 bases). V dropped 0 bases and J dropped 12 bases, with 15 bases sitting between them. CDR3 length equals 13 residues. Germline V gives CDR1 KGHSH, CDR2 LQKENI. The CDR3 DNA is TGTGCCAGCTCACCACCGGCAGGGGAAAGTAGGTACTTC. It codes for CASSPPAGESRYF.

This clonotype has only a few counts. V and J are TRBV5-1 and TRBJ2-1; 7 bases are a match to TRBD1. V was pared by 0 bases and J by 7 bases, with 7 bases of the junction left unmatched. Germline values: CDR1 SGHRS, CDR2 YFSETQ. There are 15 residues in the CDR3. Here the CDR3 DNA reads TGCGCCAGCAGCTTGGGAGGGGGCAAGTTGAATGAGCAGTTCTTC. Protein: CASSLGGGKLNEQFF.

The rearrangement links TRBV5-1 to TRBJ2-3; D remains ambiguous. The germline V gene encodes CDR1 SGHRS and CDR2 YFSETQ. Trimming removed 0 bases at V and 5 bases at J, with 13 bases between. The CDR3 contains 15 residues. In nucleotides, the CDR3 is TGCGCCAGCAGCTTGGTCGGTGGGTTAGGAGATACGCAGTATTTT. It is translated as CASSLVGGLGDTQYF.

This rearrangement joins TRBV5-5 to TRBJ2-3; TRBD2 is a possible D gene (6 bases). This CDR3 region has 16 residues. Germline lookup yields CDR1 SGHKS and CDR2 YYEKEE (reference sequence). Trimming left V 2 bases short and J 1 base short, with 14 bases between. The DNA of the CDR3 is TGTGCCAGCAGCTTAAGGGGAGGCGAGCGCACAGATACGCAGTATTTT. This encodes CASSLRGGERTDTQYF.

This clonotype was recorded a few times. J is TRBJ2-5 and V is TRBV28; a possible D gene is TRBD2 (6 bases). Trimming left V 5 bases short and J 2 bases short, with 12 bases between. The CDR3 contains 14 residues. The germline gives CDR1 MDHEN, CDR2 SYDVKM. CDR3 nucleotides: TGTGCCAGCAGTCACCGGGACTCGCAAGAGACCCAGTACTTC. Its protein product is CASSHRDSQETQYF.